Following are 27 T cell receptor beta chains from one sample sequenced in a study of CD8 T cells in Susac syndrome. Random hexamers were used to reverse transcribe an amount of roughly 0.45 to 1 ug RNA. Using its own MiXCR run on the immunoSEQ multiplex PCR reads, TCRdb lists one record per CDR3 protein. The table has about 180,000 distinct CDR3 sequences, around 93% seen once. Sequenced: CD4+ T cells from PBMCs. The source of these receptors is a human donor with multiple sclerosis.

The V gene is TRBV7-2, the J gene TRBJ2-5, with D possibly matching TRBD2 (7 bases). The CDR3 has 14 residues. Looked up from germline, CDR1 is SGHTA and CDR2 is FQGNSA. Trimming pared 7 bases from V and 5 bases from J, leaving 17 bases between. CDR3 in amino acids: CASTQGGAGETQYF. The CDR3 DNA is TGTGCCAGCACCCAAGGGGGGGCCGGTGAGACCCAGTACTTC.

V usage is TRBV20-1 and J usage is TRBJ2-3; possibly TRBD2 for D (6 bases). Trimming removed 0 bases at V and 0 bases at J, with 10 bases between. Germline values: CDR1 DFQATT, CDR2 SNEGSKA (reference sequence). This CDR3 has 15 amino acids. The chain's CDR3 is CSARDQRASTDTQYF. The DNA of the CDR3 is TGCAGTGCTAGAGATCAGCGGGCTAGCACAGATACGCAGTATTTT.

CDR3 sequence reads: CASSTGGTQYF. The CDR3 bases are TGTGCCAGCAGTACGGGCGGCACCCAGTACTTC. This rearrangement joins TRBV6-2 or TRBV6-3 to TRBJ2-5, with D hard to call. Germline V lookup: CDR1 MNHEY, CDR2 SVGEGT. This CDR3 is built from 11 residues. With 5 bases removed from V and 8 bases from J, the gap between germline ends came to 9 bases.

The chain links TRBV6-5 to TRBJ2-1; TRBD1 is a possible D gene (5 bases). This CDR3 has 11 residues. Germline V gene sequence: CDR1 MNHEY, CDR2 SVGAGI. The V end was cut by 8 bases, the J end by 10 bases, with 12 bases between. The CDR3 spells CASGASREQFF. DNA for the CDR3: TGTGCCAGCGGGGCCTCGAGGGAGCAGTTCTTC.

V gene TRBV3-1 combines with J gene TRBJ2-7, with TRBD2 as a possible D gene (6 bases). Germline V CDR1 and CDR2: LGHDT, YNNKEL (reference sequence). The CDR3 has 15 residues. V was clipped by 2 bases and J by 3 bases, with 14 bases between them. CDR3 DNA: TGTGCCAGCAGCCAACGGGACCGCGGGGTCTACGAGCAGTACTTC. Its protein product is CASSQRDRGVYEQYF.

The chain has TRBV29-1 and TRBJ1-2; 8 bases agree with TRBD1. CDR3 size: 15 residues. Germline CDR1 reads SQVTM; CDR2 reads ANQGSEA. J was trimmed by 8 bases and V by 2 bases; bases with no gene match: 13. CDR3 nucleotide sequence: TGCAGCGTTGAAAATCGTCGGCAGGGGGCGCACGGCTACACCTTC. Translation: CSVENRRQGAHGYTF. Full variable domain (outside the CDR3, taken from reference TRBV29-1 and TRBJ1-2): SAVISQKPSRDICQRGTSLTIQCQVDSQVTMMFWYRQQPGQSLTLIATANQGSEATYESGFVIDKFPISRPNLTFSTLTVSNMSPEDSSIYLCSVENRRQGAHGYTFGSGTRLTVV.

The CDR3 nucleotides are TGTGCCAGCAGCCAAGATCTCGGGGGAGGAAGAAATGAGCAGTTCTTC. Translated: CASSQDLGGGRNEQFF. The rearrangement links TRBV3-1 to TRBJ2-1, with D possibly matching TRBD2 (6 bases). Germline CDR1 and CDR2: LGHDT and YNNKEL (reference sequence). This CDR3 spans 16 amino acids. V was shortened by 0 bases and J by 7 bases, with 16 bases between the two germline ends.

The chain is built from TRBV20-1 and TRBJ2-3; TRBD2 aligns across 10 bases. The CDR3 sequence is 14 residues long. Losses at the gene ends were 4 bases for V and 4 bases for J; bases not matched to a gene: 5. CDR1 and CDR2 from the germline V gene are DFQATT and SNEGSKA (reference sequence). CDR3 bases: TGCAGTGCTATAAGCGGGAGGGAGGCAGATACGCAGTATTTT. This sequence encodes CSAISGREADTQYF.

This chain joins TRBV3-1 and TRBJ2-7, with D uncertain. V lost 2 bases, J lost 5 bases, and 4 bases lay in between. The germline V gene has CDR1 LGHDT and CDR2 YNNKEL (reference sequence). The CDR3 covers 11 residues. The CDR3 DNA follows: TGTGCCAGCAGCCAATCCGACGAGCAGTACTTC. Its translation: CASSQSDEQYF.

The chain links TRBV20-1 to TRBJ1-1; perhaps TRBD1 as D (5 bases). The CDR3 runs to 15 residues. Trimming pared 6 bases from V and 1 base from J, leaving 18 bases between. CDR1 DFQATT and CDR2 SNEGSKA come from the germline V gene (reference sequence). Written as DNA, the CDR3 is TGCAGTGCGCGGGACCTCGGGGTGTCGAACACTGAAGCTTTCTTT. Protein: CSARDLGVSNTEAFF.

V is TRBV4-1 and J is TRBJ1-2; the D is unclear. In germline, CDR1 is MGHRA, CDR2 YSYEKL. V lost 1 base and J 7 bases, leaving 7 bases between the germline ends. The CDR3 covers 12 residues. CDR3 in amino acids: CASSQAGAGYTF. The CDR3 DNA is TGCGCCAGCAGCCAAGCAGGTGCTGGCTACACCTTC.

The CDR3 coding sequence is TGTGCCTGGGAAAGGTACGAGGAAAAACTGTTTTTT. Protein product: CAWERYEEKLFF. This chain connects TRBV30 to TRBJ1-4; D call uncertain. V was shortened by 5 bases and J by 8 bases, with 12 bases between the two germline ends. The CDR3 sequence is 12 residues long. Germline CDR1 reads GTSNPN; CDR2 reads SVGIG (reference sequence).

The chain carries TRBV27 and TRBJ2-5; D is unresolved. Germline loops: CDR1 MNHEY, CDR2 SMNVEV (reference sequence). V was clipped by 6 bases and J by 4 bases, with 12 bases between them. The CDR3 consists of 13 residues. The CDR3 nucleotides read TGTGCCAGCAGAGAGAGTTGGAGAGAGACCCAGTACTTC. Protein product: CASRESWRETQYF.

This rearrangement joins TRBV2 to TRBJ2-5, with D possibly TRBD1 on 6 matching bases. Germline V gives CDR1 SNHLY, CDR2 FYNNEI. The V and J ends lost 2 bases and 5 bases respectively, with 15 bases between them. This CDR3 comprises 15 residues. CDR3 DNA: TGTGCCAGCAGTGAAAGAAAAGGGGGTGGGGAGACCCAGTACTTC. This gives the protein CASSERKGGGETQYF.

The chain has TRBV3-1 and TRBJ2-1, with D possibly TRBD2 on 5 matching bases. Trimming pared 0 bases from V and 6 bases from J, leaving 9 bases between. CDR1 is LGHDT, CDR2 YNNKEL, per germline (reference sequence). This CDR3 contains 14 residues. CDR3 region: CASSQDSASNEQFF. In DNA, the CDR3 is TGTGCCAGCAGCCAAGATAGCGCTTCCAATGAGCAGTTCTTC.

V usage is TRBV5-6 and J usage is TRBJ2-7; 9 bases align to TRBD1. CDR3 length: 14 residues. Germline CDR1 SGHDT, CDR2 YYEEEE. Trimming cost V 2 bases and J 2 bases; bases outside gene matches: 2. The CDR3 spells CASSFRDRAYEQYF. CDR3 in DNA: TGTGCCAGCAGCTTCCGGGACAGGGCCTACGAGCAGTACTTC.

The chain joins TRBV10-1 to TRBJ1-1; D ambiguous. Germline V CDR1 and CDR2: WNHNN, SYGVQD (reference sequence). The CDR3 covers 13 residues. V dropped 0 bases and J dropped 1 base, with 3 bases sitting between them. The CDR3 loop reads CASSESGNTEAFF. CDR3 bases: TGCGCCAGCAGTGAGTCAGGGAACACTGAAGCTTTCTTT.

V and J are TRBV5-5 and TRBJ1-2; weak D call: TRBD1 (5 bases). The CDR3 loop spans 16 amino acids. The germline CDR1 and CDR2 sequences are SGHKS and YYEKEE (reference sequence). V lost 3 bases and J 4 bases, leaving 19 bases between the germline ends. CDR3 sequence reads: CASSSDPGQNSYGYTF. The DNA for the CDR3 is TGTGCCAGCAGCTCGGACCCGGGGCAGAACTCCTATGGCTACACCTTC.

The chain carries TRBV3-1 and TRBJ2-1; tentative D call: TRBD1 (6 bases). Trimming cost V 5 bases and J 0 bases, with 17 bases left between them. Germline-derived CDR1 and CDR2 are LGHDT and YNNKEL (reference sequence). The CDR3 consists of 17 residues. In DNA, the CDR3 is TGTGCCAGCAGCATCCACCCGGGACAAAGCTCCTACAATGAGCAGTTCTTC. This translates into CASSIHPGQSSYNEQFF.

The chain joins TRBV5-1 to TRBJ2-3; TRBD1 agrees at 8 bases. Germline V gene sequence: CDR1 SGHRS, CDR2 YFSETQ. This CDR3 is built from 15 residues. The J segment lost 1 base and the V segment lost 4 bases, leaving 5 bases of the junction unmatched. The CDR3 DNA reads TGCGCCAGCAGCCCGGGACAGGCGGGCACAGATACGCAGTATTTT. Residues: CASSPGQAGTDTQYF.

The gene calls are TRBV12-3 or TRBV12-4 and TRBJ1-5, with D possibly being TRBD1 (5 bases). The CDR3 consists of 14 residues. V was pared by 7 bases and J by 7 bases, with 17 bases between. The chain's CDR3 is CASNLGAPGQPQHF. CDR3 nucleotides: TGTGCCAGCAACCTCGGGGCACCCGGGCAGCCCCAGCATTTT.

The chain couples TRBV5-6 to TRBJ2-7; tentative D call: TRBD2 (5 bases). V was clipped by 0 bases and J by 4 bases, with 14 bases between them. The CDR3 loop spans 15 amino acids. The germline V gene has CDR1 SGHDT and CDR2 YYEEEE. This CDR3 is CASSLGPGSLYEQYF. The CDR3 DNA is TGTGCCAGCAGCTTGGGACCGGGGAGTTTGTACGAGCAGTACTTC. Based on the CDR3 plus reference TRBV5-6 and TRBJ2-7, the full variable domain is DAGVTQSPTHLIKTRGQQVTLRCSPKSGHDTVSWYQQALGQGPQFIFQYYEEEERQRGNFPDRFSGHQFPNYSSELNVNALLLGDSALYLCASSLGPGSLYEQYFGPGTRLTVT.

The rearrangement uses TRBV7-2 and TRBJ2-5, with D unclear. There are 15 residues in the CDR3. The V gene lost 1 base and the J gene lost 7 bases, with 16 bases spanning the gap. The germline CDR1 and CDR2 sequences are SGHTA and FQGNSA. CDR3 sequence reads: CASSLEARNLATQYF. CDR3 coding DNA: TGTGCCAGCAGCTTAGAGGCGCGGAACCTCGCGACCCAGTACTTC.

This chain joins TRBV4-2 and TRBJ1-2; weak D call: TRBD1 (5 bases). Per the germline V gene, CDR1 is LGHNA and CDR2 is YNFKEQ. The CDR3 is 16 residues long. V lost 3 bases, J lost 3 bases, and 17 bases lay in between. In DNA form, the CDR3 reads TGTGCCAGCAGCCAGAGGGGTGGGGCAGGCGACTATGGCTACACCTTC. This gives the protein CASSQRGGAGDYGYTF.

The genes are TRBV18 and TRBJ2-7; a weak D match, TRBD1 (6 bases). The germline V gene has CDR1 KGHSH and CDR2 LQKENI. V lost 6 bases, J lost 6 bases, and 21 bases lay in between. The CDR3 has 15 amino acids. CDR3: CASSQVPGDYSEQYF. The CDR3 DNA reads TGTGCCAGCTCTCAAGTTCCAGGGGATTACAGCGAGCAGTACTTC.

J is TRBJ1-2 and V is TRBV30; D is unresolved. Germline V gene sequence: CDR1 GTSNPN, CDR2 SVGIG (reference sequence). The CDR3 runs 11 residues. V dropped 5 bases and J dropped 8 bases, with 12 bases sitting between them. In DNA, the CDR3 is TGTGCCTGGTTGACCTTGGGGGGCTACACCTTC. As protein: CAWLTLGGYTF.

This sequence joins TRBV7-9 and TRBJ1-1, with TRBD1 matching over 7 bases. Losses at the gene ends were 5 bases for V and 2 bases for J; bases not matched to a gene: 8. Per the germline V gene, CDR1 is SEHNR and CDR2 is FQNEAQ (reference sequence). The CDR3 has 15 residues. CDR3 in amino acids: CASSPEDRRNTEAFF. CDR3 in DNA: TGTGCCAGCAGCCCAGAGGACAGGAGAAACACTGAAGCTTTCTTT.